The rows below give T cell receptor beta chains drawn from one sample of a study of blood T cell repertoires in COVID-19. Clones were read by immunoSEQ multiplex PCR, and TCRdb kept only the in-frame ones, dropping some. The sample includes tens of thousands of clones, roughly 89% seen only once; the top ten take more than 3%. Sequencing input: peripheral blood. The receptors stem from a woman in her seventies with acute or convalescent COVID-19. CDR3s include the opening cysteine and the closing phenylalanine or tryptophan. D genes are given only for firm matches. Clone size, where shown, is once, few, many, or a class for clones that have expanded.

v_gene,d_gene,j_gene,abundance,CDR3nt,CDR3aa
TRBV5-1,TRBD2,TRBJ2-1,NA,TGCGCCAGCAGCCCTTGGAGCGGGAGCTCCTACAATGAGCAGTTCTTC,CASSPWSGSSYNEQFF
TRBV18,NA,TRBJ1-4,NA,TGTGCCAGCTCAAAAGACACAAATGAAAAACTGTTTTTT,CASSKDTNEKLFF
TRBV5-1,TRBD1,TRBJ1-1,NA,TGCGCCAGCAGCTTACAGACAGGGTTTGATGAAGCTTTCTTT,CASSLQTGFDEAFF
TRBV6-2/TRBV6-3,TRBD1,TRBJ2-5,once,TGTGCCAGCAGTTATTCGACCAGGGGGCGCGAGACCCAGTACTTC,CASSYSTRGRETQYF
TRBV29-1,NA,TRBJ2-5,NA,TGCAGCGTGGCACTGGGGGGTAGGAAGACCCAGTACTTC,CSVALGGRKTQYF
TRBV11-3,TRBD1,TRBJ2-1,NA,TGTGCCAGCAGCTTAGTGTGGCAGGGGGCGGGGTGGACGTACAATGAGCAGTTCTTC,CASSLVWQGAGWTYNEQFF
TRBV7-9,TRBD2,TRBJ2-7,NA,TGTGCCAGCAGCCCAAACCTCGTGGGGGGGGGTCACGAGCAGTACTTC,CASSPNLVGGGHEQYF
TRBV6-5,NA,TRBJ2-2,NA,TGTGCCAGCAAGGCTCGGGCGAACACCGGGGAGCTGTTTTTT,CASKARANTGELFF
TRBV24-1,TRBD1,TRBJ2-1,NA,TGTGCCACCAGACCAGGGGGCGCAGGGGGCAATGAGCAGTTCTTC,CATRPGGAGGNEQFF
TRBV19,NA,TRBJ2-4,NA,TGTGCCAGTAGTATAGTCGTAGGAGGGGGCGAGAGAGCCAAAAACATTCAGTACTTC,CASSIVVGGGERAKNIQYF
TRBV6-5,NA,TRBJ2-3,NA,TGTGCCAGCAGTTACGACTACACAGATACGCAGTATTTT,CASSYDYTDTQYF
TRBV28,TRBD1,TRBJ1-4,NA,TGTGCCAGCAGCGGTGGACAGGGGTGGGGAGAAAAACTGTTTTTT,CASSGGQGWGEKLFF
TRBV10-1,TRBD2,TRBJ2-7,NA,TGCGCCAGCAGTGACCCCAGCGGGACCTCTTACGAGCAGTACTTC,CASSDPSGTSYEQYF
TRBV30,TRBD1,TRBJ1-6,NA,TGTGCCTGGAGAGGGACAGGTCCAATAAATTCACCCCTCCACTTT,CAWRGTGPINSPLHF
TRBV6-4,TRBD1,TRBJ2-7,once,TGTGCCAGCAGCTCAATCCCGGGACAGCTATCCTACGAGCAGTACTTC,CASSSIPGQLSYEQYF